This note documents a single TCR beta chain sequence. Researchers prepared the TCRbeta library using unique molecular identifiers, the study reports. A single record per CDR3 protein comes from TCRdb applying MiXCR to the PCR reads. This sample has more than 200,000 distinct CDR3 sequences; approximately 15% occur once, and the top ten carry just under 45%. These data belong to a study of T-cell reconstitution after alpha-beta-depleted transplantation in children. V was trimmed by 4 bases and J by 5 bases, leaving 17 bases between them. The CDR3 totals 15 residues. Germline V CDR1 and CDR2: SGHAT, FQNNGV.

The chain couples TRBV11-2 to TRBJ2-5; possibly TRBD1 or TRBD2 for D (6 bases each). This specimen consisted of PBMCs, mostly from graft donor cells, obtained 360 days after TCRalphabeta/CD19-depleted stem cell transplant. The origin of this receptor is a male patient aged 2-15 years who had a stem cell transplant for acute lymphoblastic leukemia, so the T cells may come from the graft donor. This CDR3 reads CASSYTKRGAETQYF. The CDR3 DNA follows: TGTGCCAGCAGCTACACCAAGAGGGGGGCCGAGACCCAGTACTTC.